This T cell receptor beta chain was documented in a study of blood T cell repertoires in COVID-19. About the research overall: COVID-19 samples from acute and convalescent phases originated in the United States, Italy and Spain. From T cells, B-cell-depleted T cells, or PBMCs came the material, which was cDNA or gDNA.

The germline gives CDR1 LGHNT, CDR2 FRNRAP. This CDR3 has 14 residues. Trimming pared 5 bases from V and 7 bases from J, leaving 17 bases between. The assay was immunoSEQ multiplex PCR, and TCRdb's table has in-frame clones only and misses some. The sample has about 230,000 clones; over 85% are singletons. The V call is TRBV12-5, the J call TRBJ1-2, with D perhaps matching TRBD1 (6 bases). The source material was PBMCs or T cells enriched from blood (not recorded which). This receptor was identified in a woman in her 30s with acute COVID-19. The CDR3 sequence is CASGPGTFWRGYTF. The CDR3, as DNA: TGTGCTAGTGGTCCAGGGACATTTTGGCGTGGCTACACCTTC.